This T cell receptor beta chain was sequenced in a study of T-cell memory formation after mild COVID-19. Study details: Largely donor-specific sequence clusters came from two donors. Study-level points and caveats: Contracting CD4+ clones lay largely in CM and EM, with CD8+ ones residing in EMRA. The pre-infection memory compartment contained some responding clones, suggesting cross-reactive memory joined. Clones contracting over day 15 to 85 were CD4/CD8 balanced, with later expanders leaning CD4+.

TCRdb analysed the 5' RACE reads with MiXCR anew, one entry per CDR3 protein. The sample lists 250,000 to 400,000 distinct CDR3 sequences, approximately 14% seen once, with around a fifth in the top ten. About this clonotype: The antigen is undetermined.

This CDR3 has 17 amino acids. V lost 6 bases to trimming and J lost 3 bases; unmatched junction nucleotides: 6. Looked up from germline, CDR1 is MNHEY and CDR2 is SVGAGI. The material sequenced was PBMCs or a T cell subset sorted from them (not recorded which). This TCR came from a man aged 18 to 29 who had mild COVID-19 (a few samples of this study predate the infection). Cell type and time point are not known. V usage is TRBV6-5 and J usage is TRBJ2-2; 14 bases map to TRBD2. The CDR3 protein is CASSLLGLAGDTGELFF. CDR3 nucleotides: TGTGCCAGCAGCCTTTTGGGACTAGCGGGGGACACCGGGGAGCTGTTTTTT.